Sequencing of this T cell receptor (beta chain) was carried out in a study of T cell responses to AZD1222 COVID-19 vaccine. Overall study findings and caveats: Scientists sampled the repertoires only once the peak T cell response had passed.

The CDR3 covers 12 residues. V was cut by 3 bases and J by 3 bases, with 6 bases left in between. The V gene's germline CDR1 is MNHEY and CDR2 SMNVEV (reference sequence). Details on this clone: Its antigen is not known.

Generated by immunoSEQ multiplex PCR, the TCRdb table keeps only in-frame clones and is missing some. Of some 150,000 clones listed, 88% are singletons. The receptor was isolated from an adult in good health. This chain links TRBV27 with TRBJ2-7, with D unclear. The sequencing here drew on peripheral blood, taken on day 0 of AZD1222 vaccination. The CDR3 loop reads CASSLGGYEQYF. DNA for the CDR3: TGTGCCAGCAGTTTGGGCGGCTACGAGCAGTACTTC.